The clone carrying this T cell receptor beta chain was counted a single time. Its target is unknown. The sample belongs to a study of shared clonotypes between healthy human individuals. Per the germline V gene, CDR1 is SNHLY and CDR2 is FYNNEI. The CDR3 is 16 amino acids. V lost 9 bases, J lost 5 bases, and 13 bases stayed unmatched. Findings and limits, study-wide: Genetic and exposure-history diversity was limited by the few donors.

Each cell subset's genomic DNA was divided evenly among several immunoSEQ plates. The replicate PCRs on unsorted PBMC were given about 320 ng DNA, which is around 31,000 T cell genomes. Sequencing of unsorted PBMC DNA was carried out using ten immunoSEQ deep assay plates. The method was immunoSEQ multiplex PCR; TCRdb's version includes in-frame clones alone and lacks a portion of them. Counted here are hundreds of thousands of clones, roughly three quarters occurring once; the ten biggest clones make up about 12%. The chain recombines TRBV2 with TRBJ1-2; 12 bases line up with TRBD1. The sequenced sample consisted of PBMCs. The TCR was taken from a woman aged 35 to 49 in good health. Some clones in this sample may be carry-over from other donors' samples. The CDR3 coding sequence is TGTGCCAGAAATCGGGGGACAGGGGGCGCTGAATATGGCTACACCTTC. Translation gives CARNRGTGGAEYGYTF. Looking up the rest from reference TRBV2 and TRBJ1-2 gives the full variable domain: EPEVTQTPSHQVTQMGQEVILRCVPISNHLYFYWYRQILGQKVEFLVSFYNNEISEKSEIFDDQFSVERPDGSNFTLKIRSTKLEDSAMYFCARNRGTGGAEYGYTFGSGTRLTVV.